The clone carrying this TCR beta chain is deemed medium-sized (0.01 to 0.1%) by its frequency. TRB was amplified by touch-down multiplex PCR, primer pools A and B combined. TCRdb re-called the multiplex PCR reads and shows each CDR3 protein once, DNA omitted. This table lists about 790 distinct CDR3 sequences. These data belong to a study of T cell clusters in autoimmune cytopenias. CDR1 and CDR2 (germline): SGHAT, FQNNGV. The CDR3 covers 18 residues. Some 34,000 genome equivalents of blood DNA were amplified for TRB. The sample was also reused in another study, on T cell repertoires in aging, cancer and after chemotherapy. According to that study: The whole study produced a dataset of millions of TCR reads.

This chain connects TRBV11-2 to TRBJ2-2; with no DNA, the TCRdb D assignment of TRBD2 cannot be verified. The sequence came from a human donor in good health. Sequences were obtained from peripheral blood. This chain's CDR3 is CASSLLGLAGIHPGELFF.